In its sample, the clone carrying this T cell receptor (beta chain) was seen once. Its target is not known. A much larger clonotype is one base distant, so this may be a read error. The sample originates from a study of beta chain features in type 1 diabetes. The study, taken as a whole, reports: People with Type 1 diabetes carried modestly yet significantly shorter TCRB CDR3s in all four CD4+ subsets.

All of the isolated RNA was reverse transcribed, so expressed TCRB transcripts were sequenced. TCRdb's table, derived via immunoSEQ multiplex PCR, lists solely in-frame clones and lacks some. The sample has over 200,000 clones; roughly 10% are singletons. The sample consisted of naive CD4+ T cells from blood. The clonotype originates from a young man with type 1 diabetes.

DNA for the CDR3: TGTGCCAGCAGCTTCTACAATGAGCAGTTCTTC. Protein: CASSFYNEQFF. The chain joins TRBV25-1 to TRBJ2-1; D gene uncertain. Germline CDR1 reads MGHDK; CDR2 reads SYGVNS. V was cut by 6 bases and J by 3 bases, with 3 bases left in between. The CDR3 is made up of 11 amino acids.